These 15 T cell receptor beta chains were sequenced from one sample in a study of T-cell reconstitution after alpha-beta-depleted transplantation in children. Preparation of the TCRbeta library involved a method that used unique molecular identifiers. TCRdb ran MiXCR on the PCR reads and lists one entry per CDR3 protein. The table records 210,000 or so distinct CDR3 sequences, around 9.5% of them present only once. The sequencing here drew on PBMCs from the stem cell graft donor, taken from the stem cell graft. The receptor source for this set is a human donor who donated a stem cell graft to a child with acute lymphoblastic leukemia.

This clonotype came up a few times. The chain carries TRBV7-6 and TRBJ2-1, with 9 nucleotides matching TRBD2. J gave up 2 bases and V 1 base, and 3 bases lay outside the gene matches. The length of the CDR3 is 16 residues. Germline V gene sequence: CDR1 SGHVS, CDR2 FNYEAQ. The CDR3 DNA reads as TGTGCCAGCAGCTTAGGAGGCGGGGGGGCCTACAATGAGCAGTTCTTC. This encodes CASSLGGGGAYNEQFF.

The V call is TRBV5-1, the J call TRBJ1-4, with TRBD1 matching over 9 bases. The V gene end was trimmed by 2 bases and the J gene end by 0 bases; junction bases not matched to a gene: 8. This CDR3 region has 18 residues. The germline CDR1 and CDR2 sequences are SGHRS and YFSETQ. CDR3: CASSFGTGFGSTNEKLFF. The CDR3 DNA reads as TGCGCCAGCAGCTTCGGGACAGGGTTCGGATCAACTAATGAAAAACTGTTTTTT.

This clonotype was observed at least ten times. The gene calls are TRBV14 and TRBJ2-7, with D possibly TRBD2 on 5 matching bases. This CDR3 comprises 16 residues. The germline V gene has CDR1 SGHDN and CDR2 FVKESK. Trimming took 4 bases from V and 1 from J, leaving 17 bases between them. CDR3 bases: TGTGCCAGCAGCCTGAACTTGCGGGCCGGATCCTACGAGCAGTACTTC. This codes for CASSLNLRAGSYEQYF.

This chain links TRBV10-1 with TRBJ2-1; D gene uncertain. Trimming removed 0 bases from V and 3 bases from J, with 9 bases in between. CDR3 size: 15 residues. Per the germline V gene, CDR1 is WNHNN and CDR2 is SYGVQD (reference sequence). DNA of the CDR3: TGCGCCAGCAGTGAGTCGGCTAAGAACTACAATGAGCAGTTCTTC. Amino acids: CASSESAKNYNEQFF.

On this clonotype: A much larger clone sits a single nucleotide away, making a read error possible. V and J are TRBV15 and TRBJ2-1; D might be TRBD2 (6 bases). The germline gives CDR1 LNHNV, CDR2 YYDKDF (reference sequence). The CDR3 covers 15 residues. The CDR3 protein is CATSRTGDSYNEQLF. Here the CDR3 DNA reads TGTGCCACCAGCAGAACGGGGGACTCCTACAATGAGCAGCTCTTC.

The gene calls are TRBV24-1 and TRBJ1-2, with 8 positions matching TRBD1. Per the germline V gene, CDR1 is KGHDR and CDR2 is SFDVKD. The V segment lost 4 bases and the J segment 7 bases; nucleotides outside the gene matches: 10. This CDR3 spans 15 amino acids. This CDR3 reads CATSDHRTGMGGYTF. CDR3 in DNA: TGTGCCACCAGTGACCACCGGACAGGGATGGGTGGCTACACCTTC.

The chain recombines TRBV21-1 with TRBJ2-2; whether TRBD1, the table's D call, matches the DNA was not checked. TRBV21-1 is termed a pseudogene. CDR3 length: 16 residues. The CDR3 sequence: CASSKATGTTAGELFF. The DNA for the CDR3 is TGTGCCAGCAGCAAAGCGACCGGGACCACGGCCGGGGAGCTGTTTTTT.

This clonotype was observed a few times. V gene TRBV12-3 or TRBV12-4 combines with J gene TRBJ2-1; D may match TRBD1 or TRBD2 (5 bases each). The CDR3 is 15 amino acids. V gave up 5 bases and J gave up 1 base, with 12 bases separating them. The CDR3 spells CASSLRDGSYNEQFF. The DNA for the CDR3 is TGTGCCAGCAGTCTCCGGGACGGGTCCTACAATGAGCAGTTCTTC.

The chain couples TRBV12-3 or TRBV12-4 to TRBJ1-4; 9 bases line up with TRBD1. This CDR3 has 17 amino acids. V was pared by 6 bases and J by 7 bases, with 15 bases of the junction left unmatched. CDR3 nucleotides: TGTGCCAGCAGCAAACACTTTACCGGGACAGGGAGTGAAAAACTGTTTTTT. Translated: CASSKHFTGTGSEKLFF.

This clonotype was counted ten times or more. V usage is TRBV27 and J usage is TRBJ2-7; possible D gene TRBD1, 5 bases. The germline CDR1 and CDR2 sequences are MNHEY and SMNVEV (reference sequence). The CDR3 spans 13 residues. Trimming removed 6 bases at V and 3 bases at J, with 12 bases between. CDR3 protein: CASRLTVSYEQYF. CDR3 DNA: TGTGCCAGCAGACTGACAGTAAGCTACGAGCAGTACTTC.

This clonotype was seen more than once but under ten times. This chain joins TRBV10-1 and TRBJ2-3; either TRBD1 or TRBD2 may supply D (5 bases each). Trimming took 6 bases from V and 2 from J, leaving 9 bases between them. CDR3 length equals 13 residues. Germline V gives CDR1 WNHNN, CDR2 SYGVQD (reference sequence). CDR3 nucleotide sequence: TGCGCCAGCAGCGAGGGGCTCACAGATACGCAGTATTTT. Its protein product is CASSEGLTDTQYF.

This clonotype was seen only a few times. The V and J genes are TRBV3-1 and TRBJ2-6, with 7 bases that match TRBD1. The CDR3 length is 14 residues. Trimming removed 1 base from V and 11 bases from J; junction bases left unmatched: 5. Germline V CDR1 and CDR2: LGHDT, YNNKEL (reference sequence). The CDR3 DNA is TGTGCCAGCAGCCAAGGGGTGACAGGGCACGTCCTGACTTTC. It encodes CASSQGVTGHVLTF.

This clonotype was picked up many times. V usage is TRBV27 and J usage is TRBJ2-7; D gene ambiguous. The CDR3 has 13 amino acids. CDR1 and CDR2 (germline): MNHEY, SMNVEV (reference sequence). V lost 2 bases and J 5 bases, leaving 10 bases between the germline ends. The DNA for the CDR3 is TGTGCCAGCAGTTTAACGGGTTCCAACGAGCAGTACTTC. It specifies CASSLTGSNEQYF.

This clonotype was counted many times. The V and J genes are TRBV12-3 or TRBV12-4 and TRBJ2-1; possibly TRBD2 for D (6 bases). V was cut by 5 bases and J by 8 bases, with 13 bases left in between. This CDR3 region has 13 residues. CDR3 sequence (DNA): TGTGCCAGCAGTGGGAGGAACGAGGATGAGCAGTTCTTC. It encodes CASSGRNEDEQFF.

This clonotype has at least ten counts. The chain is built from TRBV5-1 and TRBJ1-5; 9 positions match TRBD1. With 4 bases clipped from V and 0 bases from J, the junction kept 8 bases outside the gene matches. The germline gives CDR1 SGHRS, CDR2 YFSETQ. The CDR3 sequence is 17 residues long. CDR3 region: CASSLGTGSYSNQPQHF. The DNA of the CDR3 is TGCGCCAGCAGCCTGGGGACAGGGAGCTATAGCAATCAGCCCCAGCATTTT.